This TCR beta chain originates from a study of blood T cell repertoires in COVID-19. As for the study in general: The analysed material was cDNA or gDNA that came from T cells, B-cell-depleted T cells, or PBMCs.

Profiled with immunoSEQ multiplex PCR; TCRdb holds only in-frame clones, not every one. The data show tens of thousands of clones, 84% seen once. Trimming cost V 1 base and J 0 bases, with 6 bases left between them. Per the germline V gene, CDR1 is SNHLY and CDR2 is FYNNEI. This CDR3 comprises 14 residues. The genes are TRBV2 and TRBJ2-5; D might be TRBD1 (5 bases). The sequence was obtained from a middle-aged man with active or convalescent COVID-19. The sequenced sample was peripheral blood. CDR3 nucleotide sequence: TGTGCCAGCAGTGAAGGACAGTACCAAGAGACCCAGTACTTC. Its translation is CASSEGQYQETQYF.